One T cell receptor beta chain is described in this entry. The data stem from a study of shared clonotypes between healthy human individuals. The V gene's germline CDR1 is SNHLY and CDR2 FYNNEI. This CDR3 comprises 14 residues. V gave up 9 bases and J gave up 0 bases; unmatched junction bases: 6. Roughly 81 million PBMCs per unsorted sample were used for genomic DNA. Over several immunoSEQ plates, each subset's genomic DNA was distributed in even portions. Replicate PCRs for unsorted PBMC used approximately 0.3 ug DNA (approximately 30,000 T cell genomes). Repertoires were generated with immunoSEQ multiplex PCR, while TCRdb's copy carries only in-frame clones and drops some. The sample lists under 600,000 clones, around three quarters seen once, with around 12% in the top ten.

The V gene is TRBV2, the J gene TRBJ2-3; 7 nucleotides line up with TRBD1. This receptor was identified in a woman aged 40 to 50 in good health. Some clones in this sample may be carry-over from other donors' samples. The source material was PBMCs. The CDR3 region is CASRDSPSTDTQYF. The CDR3 DNA sequence: TGTGCCAGTCGGGACAGCCCTAGCACAGATACGCAGTATTTT.